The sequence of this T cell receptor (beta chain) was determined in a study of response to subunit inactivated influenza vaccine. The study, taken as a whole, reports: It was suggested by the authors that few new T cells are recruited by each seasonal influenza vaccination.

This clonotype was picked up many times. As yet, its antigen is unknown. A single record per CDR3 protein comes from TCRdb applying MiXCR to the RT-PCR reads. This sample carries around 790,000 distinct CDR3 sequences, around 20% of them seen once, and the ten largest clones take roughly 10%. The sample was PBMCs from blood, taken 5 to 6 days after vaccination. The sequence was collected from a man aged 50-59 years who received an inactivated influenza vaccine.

The CDR3 nucleotides are TGCAGCGTTGAACTCGGGACAGTGAATTCCTACGAGCAGTACTTC. Its translation is CSVELGTVNSYEQYF. The rearrangement joins TRBV29-1 to TRBJ2-7; 7 bases agree with TRBD1. Unmatched junction bases numbered 8, after V lost 2 bases and J lost 1 base. The CDR3 extends over 15 amino acids. Germline assignment: CDR1 SQVTM and CDR2 ANQGSEA.